These 13 T cell receptor beta chains were sequenced from one sample in a study of regulatory T cells in long-lasting Graves disease. To make TCR beta libraries, researchers used iRepertoire HTBI primers and Arm-PCR of CDR3 regions. TCRdb processed the multiplex PCR reads anew with MiXCR; each CDR3 protein has one entry. Of 200,000 to 250,000 distinct CDR3 sequences listed, 15% to 20% are singletons. Time point reported: newly diagnosed GD, antithyroid drugs for less than 3 months. Extracted RNA from PBMCs served as the source of the TCR library. This sample also appeared in a second study, on T cells in Graves' hyperthyroidism and ophthalmopathy.

This specimen was peripheral blood mononuclear cells (PBMCs), taken at new diagnosis, from a patient treated with antithyroid drugs. The receptors derive from a woman in her twenties or thirties with Graves disease.

On this clonotype itself: With a much larger clone just one base away, this may be a read error. V is TRBV3-1 and J is TRBJ2-2; D unresolved. The germline V gene has CDR1 LGHDT and CDR2 YNNKEL (reference sequence). The CDR3 contains 11 residues. CDR3 coding DNA: TGTGCCAGCGGTCACACCTGGGAGCTGTTTTTT. Translating it yields CASGHTWELFF.

The V and J genes are TRBV15 and TRBJ2-5; D call uncertain. The germline V and J ends were trimmed by 1 base and 4 bases, with 7 bases remaining between them. The CDR3 consists of 13 residues. Germline CDR1 LNHNV, CDR2 YYDKDF (reference sequence). The CDR3 nucleotides are TGTGCCACCAGCAGAGGGGGTAGAGAGACCCAGTACTTC. Translating it yields CATSRGGRETQYF. Filled out from reference TRBV15 and TRBJ2-5, the complete variable domain reads DAMVIQNPRYQVTQFGKPVTLSCSQTLNHNVMYWYQQKSSQAPKLLFHYYDKDFNNEADTPDNFQSRRPNTSFCFLDIRSPGLGDTAMYLCATSRGGRETQYFGPGTRLLVL.

The V and J genes are TRBV20-1 and TRBJ2-2; possible D gene TRBD2, 5 bases. The CDR3 consists of 13 residues. In germline, CDR1 is DFQATT, CDR2 SNEGSKA (reference sequence). Trimming took 5 bases from V and 1 from J, leaving 8 bases between them. CDR3 nucleotides: TGCAGTGCTCCACTAGTGAACACCGGGGAGCTGTTTTTT. This codes for CSAPLVNTGELFF.

This clonotype was seen ten or more times. This sequence joins TRBV27 and TRBJ1-5; TRBD1 aligns across 9 bases. Trimming cost V 6 bases and J 5 bases; bases outside gene matches: 8. CDR3 length: 15 residues. Germline lookup yields CDR1 MNHEY and CDR2 SMNVEV (reference sequence). The CDR3 nucleotides are TGTGCCAGCAGATTGGCTGACAGGGGGGATCAGCCCCAGCATTTT. As protein: CASRLADRGDQPQHF.

This clonotype was seen at least ten times. The chain has TRBV27 and TRBJ2-7; a weak D match, TRBD1 (6 bases). Trimming pared 9 bases from V and 3 bases from J, leaving 12 bases between. This CDR3 comprises 12 residues. Per the germline V gene, CDR1 is MNHEY and CDR2 is SMNVEV (reference sequence). The CDR3 spells CASQGRLYEQYF. In DNA form, the CDR3 reads TGTGCCAGTCAGGGGCGGCTCTACGAGCAGTACTTC.

Many counts were recorded for this clonotype. The J gene is TRBJ2-7, the V gene TRBV27; 8 bases fit TRBD1. The V gene's germline CDR1 is MNHEY and CDR2 SMNVEV (reference sequence). V was pared by 5 bases and J by 4 bases, with 7 bases of the junction left unmatched. CDR3 size: 14 residues. For the CDR3, the DNA is TGTGCCAGCAGTGCAGGGACAGGAAAATACGAGCAGTACTTC. Its translation: CASSAGTGKYEQYF.

This clonotype was seen many times. The conserved phenylalanine or tryptophan is not found at the CDR3 terminus, so this likely reflects a read error. This CDR3 is CASSFRVGADTQYV. CDR3 bases: TGTGCCAGCAGCTTCAGGGTCGGAGCAGATACGCAGTATGTT. This rearrangement joins TRBV9 to TRBJ2-3; TRBD1 is a possible D gene (5 bases). The CDR3 runs to 14 residues. V was cut by 4 bases and J by 4 bases, with 13 bases left in between. The V gene's germline CDR1 is SGDLS and CDR2 YYNGEE.

This clonotype has a count of ten or more. DNA of the CDR3: TGTGCCAGCAGTTCACGATCGGACAGTTACTACGAGCAGTACTTC. This gives the protein CASSSRSDSYYEQYF. The rearrangement joins TRBV27 to TRBJ2-7, with D possibly TRBD1 on 6 matching bases. Trimming took off 4 bases at V and 3 bases at J, with 16 bases between the two ends. The CDR3 extends over 15 amino acids. The germline gives CDR1 MNHEY, CDR2 SMNVEV (reference sequence).

This clonotype appeared many times. The J gene is TRBJ2-7, the V gene TRBV27; perhaps TRBD1 as D (6 bases). V lost 5 bases to trimming and J lost 2 bases, with 13 bases between them. The germline gives CDR1 MNHEY, CDR2 SMNVEV (reference sequence). The CDR3 length is 14 residues. The DNA for the CDR3 is TGTGCCAGCAGTCCGGGACACCTCCCCTACGAGCAGTACTTC. As protein: CASSPGHLPYEQYF.

Ten or more counts support this clonotype. The chain uses TRBV11-2 and TRBJ1-1; D gene uncertain. V dropped 1 base and J dropped 7 bases, with 13 bases sitting between them. The germline CDR1 and CDR2 sequences are SGHAT and FQNNGV. The CDR3 spans 14 residues. CDR3 DNA sequence: TGTGCCAGCAGCTTAGTAATCGCCTTCGATGAAGCTTTCTTT. It encodes CASSLVIAFDEAFF.

This clonotype has ten or more counts. The chain carries TRBV20-1 and TRBJ1-6, with D unclear. This CDR3 has 12 residues. V was trimmed by 6 bases and J by 7 bases, leaving 10 bases between them. Germline lookup yields CDR1 DFQATT and CDR2 SNEGSKA (reference sequence). CDR3 in DNA: TGCAGTGCCGGGCGAGCGAATTCACCCCTCCACTTT. Translated, it gives CSAGRANSPLHF.

The chain uses TRBV20-1 and TRBJ1-5; perhaps TRBD1 as D (5 bases). This CDR3 is 15 amino acids long. The V gene's germline CDR1 is DFQATT and CDR2 SNEGSKA (reference sequence). V was clipped by 6 bases and J by 2 bases, with 17 bases between them. Here the CDR3 reads CSAGFRGNGNQPQHF. The CDR3 DNA sequence: TGCAGTGCCGGGTTTCGGGGGAATGGCAATCAGCCCCAGCATTTT.

V is TRBV11-2 and J is TRBJ2-7; 7 positions match TRBD1. V lost 5 bases to trimming and J lost 5 bases; unmatched junction nucleotides: 9. Germline V gene data show CDR1 as SGHAT and CDR2 as FQNNGV. This CDR3 has 14 amino acids. The CDR3 spells CASSPWTGGNEQYF. CDR3 nucleotides: TGTGCCAGCAGCCCGTGGACAGGAGGCAACGAGCAGTACTTC. The full variable domain, with the rest looked up from reference TRBV11-2 and TRBJ2-7, is EAGVAQSPRYKIIEKRQSVAFWCNPISGHATLYWYQQILGQGPKLLIQFQNNGVVDDSQLPKDRFSAERLKGVDSTLKIQPAKLEDSAVYLCASSPWTGGNEQYFGPGTRLTVT.